This T cell receptor beta chain was recorded in a study of shared clonotypes between healthy human individuals. Germline values: CDR1 MDHEN, CDR2 SYDVKM. This CDR3 comprises 15 residues. V lost 8 bases to trimming and J lost 11 bases, with 26 bases between them. Sequencing was performed with immunoSEQ multiplex PCR; in TCRdb, only in-frame clones are kept and a portion is missing. The sample contains 980,000 or so clones, more than 75% of which appear only once. Whole-study results and caveats: Shared clonotypes across all four donors exceeded non-shared ones in generation probability.

Notes on this clone: The antigen remains undetermined.

The chain carries TRBV28 and TRBJ2-3, with a tentative D call TRBD2 (5 bases). The sequencing input was memory CD4+ T cells sorted from blood. Noted subset: CD45RA-negative fraction. The sequence was collected from a young man in good health. In DNA, the CDR3 is TGTGCCAGCTCCTCGGGGAATCCGAACCTGGTAAAGCAGTATTTT. Translated: CASSSGNPNLVKQYF.